This passage covers 31 T cell receptor beta chains from one sample sequenced in a study of identical twins. TCRdb used MiXCR to reprocess the 5' RACE reads, holding one entry per CDR3 protein. Of fewer than 450,000 distinct CDR3 sequences detected, around 9.7% appear once; the ten largest clones hold roughly 8.7%. The specimen was naive T cells sorted from blood. Source of these receptors: a woman aged 50 to 65 in good health.

The genes are TRBV7-6 and TRBJ2-5; TRBD2 matches at 7 bases. The CDR3 is made up of 19 amino acids. The V gene end was trimmed by 1 base and the J gene end by 4 bases; junction bases not matched to a gene: 18. Germline V gene data show CDR1 as SGHVS and CDR2 as FNYEAQ. The CDR3 here is CASSLGAGPSGGRGETQYF. Written as DNA, the CDR3 is TGTGCCAGCAGCTTAGGAGCCGGACCTTCGGGCGGGAGAGGAGAGACCCAGTACTTC.

The chain is built from TRBV5-1 and TRBJ2-2; D remains ambiguous. V was shortened by 4 bases and J by 6 bases, with 13 bases between the two germline ends. Germline V lookup: CDR1 SGHRS, CDR2 YFSETQ. This CDR3 has 14 residues. This CDR3 reads CASSPDGHPGELFF. For the CDR3, the DNA is TGCGCCAGCAGCCCTGACGGTCACCCCGGGGAGCTGTTTTTT.

The sample holds a few counts of this clonotype. This rearrangement joins TRBV11-2 to TRBJ2-5; 7 bases align to TRBD1. J was trimmed by 4 bases and V by 4 bases; bases with no gene match: 9. CDR3 length equals 15 residues. Germline V CDR1 and CDR2: SGHAT, FQNNGV. The CDR3 reads CASSSRQGSVETQYF. The CDR3 DNA sequence: TGTGCCAGCAGCTCGCGACAGGGTTCCGTAGAGACCCAGTACTTC.

This chain uses TRBV20-1 with TRBJ1-2, with D unclear. In germline, CDR1 is DFQATT, CDR2 SNEGSKA (reference sequence). The CDR3 totals 11 residues. Trimming took 0 bases from V and 7 from J, leaving 6 bases between them. CDR3 sequence (DNA): TGCAGTGCTAGAGAGGCGAGTGGCTACACCTTC. Translation: CSAREASGYTF.

This clonotype was picked up a small number of times. The genes are TRBV10-3 and TRBJ2-7, with D perhaps TRBD1 (6 bases). This CDR3 has 15 residues. Germline loops: CDR1 ENHRY, CDR2 SYGVKD. The germline V and J ends were trimmed by 4 bases and 0 bases, with 13 bases remaining between them. The CDR3 DNA reads TGTGCCATCAGTGGCATAGAGACAGGCTCCTACGAGCAGTACGTC. Amino acid sequence: CAISGIETGSYEQYV.

This clonotype was seen at least ten times. The chain is built from TRBV5-1 and TRBJ2-7; D may be TRBD1 (5 bases). CDR1 is SGHRS and CDR2 is YFSETQ in the germline V gene. Trimming removed 4 bases at V and 5 bases at J, with 7 bases between. The CDR3 contains 11 residues. The DNA for the CDR3 is TGCGCCAGCAGCGGACATCACGAGCAGTACTTC. Its protein is CASSGHHEQYF.

This clonotype was detected ten times or more. J is TRBJ1-4 and V is TRBV20-1, with D hard to call. Germline V lookup: CDR1 DFQATT, CDR2 SNEGSKA (reference sequence). This CDR3 comprises 13 residues. Trimming cost V 2 bases and J 8 bases, with 12 bases left between them. The CDR3 region is CSARSPLREKLFF. CDR3 bases: TGCAGTGCTAGATCCCCACTACGGGAAAAACTGTTTTTT.

The sample holds many counts of this clonotype. The rearrangement uses TRBV3-1 and TRBJ1-1; tentative D call: TRBD1 (5 bases). Germline assignment: CDR1 LGHDT and CDR2 YNNKEL (reference sequence). There are 14 residues in the CDR3. V shed 1 base and J shed 0 bases, with 6 bases lying between them. CDR3 in DNA: TGTGCCAGCAGCCAAGGACAGCTGAACACTGAAGCTTTCTTT. The encoded protein is CASSQGQLNTEAFF. The whole variable domain, remainder taken from reference TRBV3-1 and TRBJ1-1, is DTAVSQTPKYLVTQMGNDKSIKCEQNLGHDTMYWYKQDSKKFLKIMFSYNNKELIINETVPNRFSPKSPDKAHLNLHINSLELGDSAVYFCASSQGQLNTEAFFGQGTRLTVV.

The chain joins TRBV7-9 to TRBJ2-3; 7 bases align to TRBD1. CDR1 SEHNR and CDR2 FQNEAQ come from the germline V gene (reference sequence). This CDR3 is 15 amino acids long. J was trimmed by 2 bases and V by 3 bases; bases with no gene match: 5. This chain's CDR3 is CASSFRDSVTDTQYF. DNA for the CDR3: TGTGCCAGCAGCTTCCGGGACAGCGTCACAGATACGCAGTATTTT.

This clonotype was seen only once. The chain links TRBV7-6 to TRBJ2-7; the match to TRBD2 covers 14 bases. CDR3 length equals 21 residues. In germline, CDR1 is SGHVS, CDR2 FNYEAQ. V lost 1 base to trimming and J lost 0 bases; unmatched junction nucleotides: 14. The DNA of the CDR3 is TGTGCCAGCAGCTTAGACTTCTCGGGACTAGCGGGAGACCCCAGCTCCTACGAGCAGTACTTC. The encoded protein is CASSLDFSGLAGDPSSYEQYF. The variable domain in full, with the rest retrieved from reference TRBV7-6 and TRBJ2-7, is GAGVSQSPRYKVTKRGQDVALRCDPISGHVSLYWYRQALGQGPEFLTYFNYEAQQDKSGLPNDRFSAERPEGSISTLTIQRTEQRDSAMYRCASSLDFSGLAGDPSSYEQYFGPGTRLTVT.

This clonotype has only a few counts. The chain carries TRBV5-1 and TRBJ2-1; D unclear. With 2 bases removed from V and 8 bases from J, the gap between germline ends came to 11 bases. Germline V gene lookup returns CDR1 SGHRS and CDR2 YFSETQ. The CDR3 consists of 13 residues. The CDR3 DNA follows: TGCGCCAGCAGCTTTTCCTCGGAGTATGAGCAGTTCTTC. This sequence encodes CASSFSSEYEQFF.

This clonotype was detected a few times. The V call is TRBV14, the J call TRBJ2-1; D gene uncertain. This CDR3 spans 15 amino acids. Germline V gives CDR1 SGHDN, CDR2 FVKESK. V was trimmed by 1 base and J by 8 bases, leaving 15 bases between them. The CDR3 coding sequence is TGTGCCAGCAGCCAAGTTTCGGCGATTGGTTATGAGCAGTTCTTC. Its translation: CASSQVSAIGYEQFF.

This clonotype was counted a single time. Since a much larger clone is just one base distant, this may be a read error. The rearrangement links TRBV11-2 to TRBJ2-3; no reliable D call. The CDR3 loop spans 16 amino acids. Germline loops: CDR1 SGHAT, CDR2 FQNNGV. The chain's CDR3 is CASSSGLGGSTDTHYF. The CDR3 coding sequence is TGTGCCAGCAGCTCGGGTTTGGGCGGTAGCACAGATACGCATTATTTT.

The V call is TRBV20-1, the J call TRBJ2-1; no clear D. The V gene lost 1 base and the J gene lost 8 bases, with 9 bases spanning the gap. From germline, CDR1 is DFQATT and CDR2 SNEGSKA (reference sequence). The CDR3 loop spans 12 amino acids. This CDR3 reads CSARANIDEQFF. DNA for the CDR3: TGCAGTGCTAGAGCTAACATCGATGAGCAGTTCTTC.

This clonotype occurred many times. The V and J genes are TRBV29-1 and TRBJ2-1; possible D gene TRBD2, 5 bases. Germline V gene sequence: CDR1 SQVTM, CDR2 ANQGSEA. Trimming shortened V by 2 bases and J by 4 bases, and 15 bases separated the two germline ends. The CDR3 extends over 15 amino acids. In nucleotides, the CDR3 is TGCAGCGTTGAATCCCGGCTAGCCCGGTACAATGAGCAGTTCTTC. It is translated as CSVESRLARYNEQFF.

The sample holds many counts of this clonotype. The genes are TRBV12-3 or TRBV12-4 and TRBJ1-4; tentative D call: TRBD1 (5 bases). Trimming removed 6 bases from V and 6 bases from J, with 23 bases in between. This CDR3 has 17 residues. For the CDR3, the DNA is TGTGCCAGCAGCATAGGAATAGGGGCGGGATGGGATGAAAAACTGTTTTTT. This encodes CASSIGIGAGWDEKLFF.

This clonotype has a handful of counts. This chain joins TRBV12-3 or TRBV12-4 and TRBJ2-2; no reliable D call. The CDR3 loop spans 13 amino acids. V dropped 7 bases and J dropped 2 bases, with 8 bases sitting between them. CDR3 DNA sequence: TGTGCCAGCAAGCAGGTTAACACCGGGGAGCTGTTTTTT. Its translation: CASKQVNTGELFF.

This clonotype came up a few times. This sequence joins TRBV9 and TRBJ2-7, with D perhaps TRBD2 (6 bases). Germline V gene sequence: CDR1 SGDLS, CDR2 YYNGEE. V was clipped by 0 bases and J by 2 bases, with 12 bases between them. The length of the CDR3 is 15 residues. This CDR3 reads CASSVGASDTYEQYF. As DNA, the CDR3 is TGTGCCAGCAGCGTAGGGGCTAGCGATACCTACGAGCAGTACTTC.

This clonotype has a count of ten or more. This chain links TRBV5-6 with TRBJ1-1, with D possibly TRBD1 on 6 matching bases. Germline CDR1 is SGHDT and CDR2 is YYEEEE. With 3 bases removed from V and 6 bases from J, the gap between germline ends came to 21 bases. This CDR3 spans 16 amino acids. DNA for the CDR3: TGTGCCAGCAGCTCTCCAGGGGCAGGAAGGATCGCTGAAGCTTTCTTT. As protein: CASSSPGAGRIAEAFF.

The chain carries TRBV10-3 and TRBJ2-3; possibly TRBD2 for D (6 bases). The CDR3 runs to 15 residues. Trimming pared 5 bases from V and 5 bases from J, leaving 17 bases between. From germline, CDR1 is ENHRY and CDR2 SYGVKD. CDR3 sequence: CAISPRVAEGDTQYF. CDR3 coding DNA: TGTGCCATCAGTCCAAGGGTAGCGGAAGGAGATACGCAGTATTTT.

V gene TRBV12-3 or TRBV12-4 combines with J gene TRBJ2-6; D not resolved. V was cut by 5 bases and J by 0 bases, with 11 bases left in between. The CDR3 sequence is 16 residues long. The CDR3 loop reads CASSQGAASGANVLTF. Here the CDR3 DNA reads TGTGCCAGCAGTCAAGGTGCCGCCTCTGGGGCCAACGTCCTGACTTTC.

In this sample, this clonotype turned up a few times. The rearrangement links TRBV9 to TRBJ2-2, with 7 bases aligning to TRBD1. Trimming at V came to 6 bases and at J to 4 bases, leaving 12 bases not matched to a gene. Germline V gene lookup returns CDR1 SGDLS and CDR2 YYNGEE. This CDR3 has 16 amino acids. CDR3 bases: TGTGCCAGCACCCCAACACAGGGGTTAGTCACCGGGGAGCTGTTTTTT. This sequence encodes CASTPTQGLVTGELFF.

The rearrangement links TRBV5-1 to TRBJ2-1, with 10 bases identical to TRBD2. The germline V gene has CDR1 SGHRS and CDR2 YFSETQ. This CDR3 spans 15 amino acids. V gave up 4 bases and J gave up 7 bases; unmatched junction bases: 8. CDR3: CASSPSLAGSNEQFF. Here the CDR3 DNA reads TGCGCCAGCAGCCCCTCACTAGCGGGAAGTAATGAGCAGTTCTTC.

This clonotype was seen ten or more times. The V call is TRBV5-1, the J call TRBJ2-5, with D tentatively TRBD2 (6 bases). Germline CDR1 is SGHRS and CDR2 is YFSETQ. This CDR3 spans 14 amino acids. The germline V and J ends were trimmed by 0 bases and 5 bases, with 11 bases remaining between them. The CDR3, as DNA: TGCGCCAGCAGCTTGGGACTAGTCCTTGAGACCCAGTACTTC. Its protein product is CASSLGLVLETQYF.

In this sample, this clonotype turned up a few times. The V and J genes are TRBV25-1 and TRBJ2-5, with 10 bases aligning to TRBD1. V gave up 4 bases and J gave up 5 bases; unmatched junction bases: 10. Germline V gene data show CDR1 as MGHDK and CDR2 as SYGVNS. This CDR3 has 16 amino acids. Written as DNA, the CDR3 is TGTGCCAGCAGTGGCCGACAGGGGGCTGTAAGGGAGACCCAGTACTTC. This encodes CASSGRQGAVRETQYF.

In its sample, this clonotype was seen many times. This sequence joins TRBV28 and TRBJ2-2; unclear D gene. This CDR3 region has 13 residues. The V gene's germline CDR1 is MDHEN and CDR2 SYDVKM. V was cut by 7 bases and J by 6 bases, with 12 bases left in between. The CDR3 region is CASKTPGAGELFF. For the CDR3, the DNA is TGTGCCAGCAAGACGCCAGGAGCCGGGGAGCTGTTTTTT.

Many counts were recorded for this clonotype. The genes are TRBV7-8 and TRBJ2-5, with D hard to call. Trimming shortened V by 0 bases and J by 4 bases, and 6 bases separated the two germline ends. Germline V CDR1 and CDR2: SGHVS, FQNEAQ. This CDR3 region has 13 residues. The CDR3 region has the DNA TGTGCCAGCAGCTTAGCAGGGTCAGAGACCCAGTACTTC. This sequence encodes CASSLAGSETQYF.

The table lists this clonotype with many counts. The chain couples TRBV12-5 to TRBJ2-1; maybe TRBD2 (5 bases). The CDR3 contains 15 residues. V shed 6 bases and J shed 9 bases, with 21 bases lying between them. Germline V CDR1 and CDR2: LGHNT, FRNRAP. CDR3 region: CASGPLGVGSAEQFF. DNA for the CDR3: TGTGCTAGTGGCCCACTAGGTGTTGGAAGTGCTGAGCAGTTCTTC.

This chain links TRBV7-2 with TRBJ2-5; no reliable D call. CDR1 is SGHTA and CDR2 is FQGNSA in the germline V gene. This CDR3 region has 14 residues. V lost 3 bases and J 4 bases, leaving 12 bases between the germline ends. CDR3 nucleotide sequence: TGTGCCAGCAGCTTCACACGTTCGGGAGAGACCCAGTACTTC. This encodes CASSFTRSGETQYF.

Many counts were recorded for this clonotype. The chain couples TRBV5-1 to TRBJ2-5; no definite D call. CDR1 and CDR2 (germline): SGHRS, YFSETQ. Deletions cut 1 base from V and 3 bases from J, with 13 bases between. This CDR3 comprises 15 residues. CDR3 amino acids: CASSLQLGPKETQYF. For the CDR3, the DNA is TGCGCCAGCAGCTTGCAGCTGGGTCCTAAAGAGACCCAGTACTTC. The full variable domain, its missing parts supplied by reference TRBV5-1 and TRBJ2-5, is KAGVTQTPRYLIKTRGQQVTLSCSPISGHRSVSWYQQTPGQGLQFLFEYFSETQRNKGNFPGRFSGRQFSNSRSEMNVSTLELGDSALYLCASSLQLGPKETQYFGPGTRLLVL.

The CDR3 sequence: CASSLGGGFVYNEQFF. The CDR3 DNA is TGTGCCAGCAGCTTAGGTGGCGGGTTCGTCTACAATGAGCAGTTCTTC. V and J are TRBV7-9 and TRBJ2-1; possible D gene TRBD2, 5 bases. This CDR3 is built from 16 residues. V was trimmed by 1 base and J by 3 bases, leaving 13 bases between them. Germline V gene data show CDR1 as SEHNR and CDR2 as FQNEAQ (reference sequence). The variable domain in full, completed from reference TRBV7-9 and TRBJ2-1, reads DTGVSQNPRHKITKRGQNVTFRCDPISEHNRLYWYRQTLGQGPEFLTYFQNEAQLEKSRLLSDRFSAERPKGSFSTLEIQRTEQGDSAMYLCASSLGGGFVYNEQFFGPGTRLTVL.